The 27 T cell receptor beta chains presented below share a single source sample, sequenced in a study of blood T cells in healthy people across ages. A sample-barcoded 5' primer and a J-beta primer mix were used in a second PCR of roughly 6 to 11 cycles. TCRdb itself ran the 5' RACE reads through MiXCR, one entry per CDR3 protein. The repertoire consists of approximately 1,000,000 distinct CDR3 sequences, with over 35% occurring once and the leading ten covering under 20%. The sample taken for sequencing was blood. These receptors all come from a woman aged 60-75 years in good health.

This chain uses TRBV28 with TRBJ2-2, with 7 bases lining up with TRBD1. This CDR3 comprises 14 residues. J was trimmed by 6 bases and V by 6 bases; bases with no gene match: 7. Germline values: CDR1 MDHEN, CDR2 SYDVKM. The CDR3 sequence: CASSLDQGAGELFF. The CDR3 DNA is TGTGCCAGCAGCCTAGACCAGGGGGCCGGGGAGCTGTTTTTT.

The V call is TRBV6-4, the J call TRBJ2-4; either TRBD1 or TRBD2 may supply D (5 bases each). The J call may be in error: the DNA end matches TRBJ2-5 better. The germline V gene has CDR1 MRHNA and CDR2 SNTAGT. The CDR3 runs to 15 residues. CDR3 sequence: CASSPSGRERETQYF. The DNA of the CDR3 is TGTGCCAGCAGTCCCAGTGGCAGGGAGCGCGAGACCCAGTACTTC.

The rearrangement joins TRBV5-5 to TRBJ2-3; 9 nucleotides match TRBD2. The CDR3 is 14 residues long. Germline CDR1 reads SGHKS; CDR2 reads YYEKEE (reference sequence). With V trimmed by 3 bases and J by 7 bases, 6 bases remained unmatched. CDR3 residues: CASSSSGTSYTQYF. CDR3 bases: TGTGCCAGCAGCTCCTCCGGGACTAGCTATACGCAGTATTTT.

This clonotype was seen only a few times. V and J are TRBV12-3 or TRBV12-4 and TRBJ2-3; possibly TRBD2 for D (6 bases). V lost 1 base and J 3 bases, leaving 20 bases between the germline ends. The CDR3 has 18 residues. The CDR3, as DNA: TGTGCCAGCAGTTTAGGAGGTGTGATTAGCGGACTTACAGATACGCAGTATTTT. This gives the protein CASSLGGVISGLTDTQYF.

As DNA, the CDR3 is TGTGCCAGCCTCCGGCTAGCGGGCTACGAGCAGTACTTC. Translation: CASLRLAGYEQYF. The rearrangement links TRBV2 to TRBJ2-4; 8 nucleotides align to TRBD2. TRBJ2-7 matches the DNA end more closely, so the J call is doubtful. The CDR3 is 13 amino acids. Looked up from germline, CDR1 is SNHLY and CDR2 is FYNNEI.

This clonotype was detected a few times. This chain uses TRBV9 with TRBJ2-5; TRBD1 agrees at 9 bases. The CDR3 has 15 residues. Germline CDR1 and CDR2: SGDLS and YYNGEE. J gave up 5 bases and V 0 bases, and 5 bases lay outside the gene matches. This CDR3 reads CASSVATGGVETQYF. The CDR3 DNA sequence: TGTGCCAGCAGCGTAGCCACAGGGGGCGTCGAGACCCAGTACTTC.

In its sample, this clonotype was seen once. The chain employs TRBV29-1 and TRBJ1-5; D possibly corresponds to TRBD1 (6 bases). Trimming took 2 bases from V and 1 from J, leaving 18 bases between them. The CDR3 totals 17 residues. CDR1 is SQVTM and CDR2 is ANQGSEA in the germline V gene. CDR3 in amino acids: CSVEWGRGLESNQPQHF. Here the CDR3 DNA reads TGCAGCGTTGAATGGGGCAGGGGACTGGAGAGCAATCAGCCCCAGCATTTT.

The rearrangement uses TRBV20-1 and TRBJ2-1; TRBD1 is a possible D gene (6 bases). V lost 3 bases and J 0 bases, leaving 15 bases between the germline ends. The CDR3 covers 16 residues. Germline V gives CDR1 DFQATT, CDR2 SNEGSKA (reference sequence). The DNA of the CDR3 is TGCAGTGCTAGGCCTGGGGGCCGCGGCTCCTACAATGAGCAGTTCTTC. This gives the protein CSARPGGRGSYNEQFF.

This clonotype was counted a few times. The chain joins TRBV29-1 to TRBJ1-1; D is unclear. V lost 5 bases, J lost 4 bases, and 11 bases lay in between. There are 12 residues in the CDR3. Germline values: CDR1 SQVTM, CDR2 ANQGSEA. CDR3 sequence (DNA): TGCAGCGTTCGGGGTTTGGGCACTGAAGCTTTCTTT. This translates into CSVRGLGTEAFF.

The rearrangement links TRBV7-9 to TRBJ2-1; D is ambiguous. Germline loops: CDR1 SEHNR, CDR2 FQNEAQ (reference sequence). CDR3 length equals 14 residues. V was cut by 4 bases and J by 3 bases, with 10 bases left in between. CDR3 coding DNA: TGTGCCAGCAGCTCGGACCTAAACTACAATGAGCAGTTCTTC. It specifies CASSSDLNYNEQFF.

The V gene is TRBV25-1, the J gene TRBJ2-7; D may be TRBD2 (5 bases). Germline CDR1 reads MGHDK; CDR2 reads SYGVNS. The V gene lost 6 bases and the J gene lost 2 bases, with 14 bases spanning the gap. The CDR3 sequence is 14 residues long. DNA for the CDR3: TGTGCCAGCAGATACCGGCGGGTTACCTACGAGCAGTACTTC. Translated: CASRYRRVTYEQYF.

The table lists this clonotype with a few counts. V and J are TRBV6-2 or TRBV6-3 and TRBJ2-2, with 9 bases lining up with TRBD1. Germline V gene lookup returns CDR1 MNHEY and CDR2 SVGEGT. The J segment lost 4 bases and the V segment lost 6 bases, leaving 6 bases of the junction unmatched. The CDR3 is made up of 15 amino acids. The CDR3 reads CASRYRGLGTGELFF. The CDR3 DNA sequence: TGTGCCAGCAGATACAGGGGGCTCGGCACCGGGGAGCTGTTTTTT.

The J gene is TRBJ2-7, the V gene TRBV4-2; 8 nucleotides align to TRBD1. Germline CDR1 and CDR2: LGHNA and YNFKEQ. J was trimmed by 3 bases and V by 2 bases; bases with no gene match: 9. CDR3 length: 16 amino acids. In nucleotides, the CDR3 is TGTGCCAGCAGCCAATCTTTAGGACAGGGCTTCTACGAGCAGTACTTC. As protein: CASSQSLGQGFYEQYF.

As concerns this clonotype: The germline gene is not matched at one end of the junction; a read error may be the cause. The V and J genes are TRBV20-1 and TRBJ2-2, with 9 bases matching TRBD1. The CDR3 consists of 15 residues. Germline CDR1 is DFQATT and CDR2 is SNEGSKA (reference sequence). The CDR3: CSAPRQGGNTGELFF. Written as DNA, the CDR3 is TGCAGTGCACCCAGACAGGGGGGGAACACCGGGGAGTTGTTTTTT.

The rearrangement uses TRBV29-1 and TRBJ2-1; D is undetermined. Germline V gene data show CDR1 as SQVTM and CDR2 as ANQGSEA. The CDR3 loop spans 10 amino acids. V was pared by 4 bases and J by 8 bases, with 6 bases between. The CDR3 loop is CSVAEYEQFF. The CDR3 nucleotides are TGCAGCGTTGCTGAGTATGAGCAGTTCTTC.

The gene calls are TRBV7-9 and TRBJ2-7, with 9 bases lining up with TRBD1. The V segment lost 2 bases and the J segment 3 bases; nucleotides outside the gene matches: 5. CDR3 length equals 15 residues. From germline, CDR1 is SEHNR and CDR2 FQNEAQ (reference sequence). The CDR3: CASSLRGDRVYEQYF. The CDR3 nucleotides read TGTGCCAGCAGCTTAAGAGGGGACAGGGTCTACGAGCAGTACTTC.

V and J are TRBV30 and TRBJ1-2; D uncertain. The V end lost 3 bases, the J end lost 7 bases, and 9 bases lay between the germline ends. CDR1 and CDR2 (germline): GTSNPN, SVGIG (reference sequence). The CDR3 is made up of 11 amino acids. CDR3 region: CAWSTEGGYTF. The CDR3 DNA is TGTGCCTGGAGCACCGAGGGTGGCTACACCTTC.

The chain has TRBV20-1 and TRBJ2-3; 8 bases are shared with TRBD1. The CDR3 totals 18 residues. V was clipped by 6 bases and J by 2 bases; unmatched bases: 19. Per the germline V gene, CDR1 is DFQATT and CDR2 is SNEGSKA (reference sequence). CDR3 residues: CSASPLISGGAPTDTQYF. The CDR3 nucleotides are TGCAGTGCCAGCCCCCTCATATCAGGGGGCGCTCCCACAGATACGCAGTATTTT.

The chain couples TRBV29-1 to TRBJ2-1; possibly TRBD2 for D (5 bases). The germline CDR1 and CDR2 sequences are SQVTM and ANQGSEA. Between the trimmed V and J ends, which lost 5 bases and 4 bases, there was a span of 12 bases. This CDR3 region has 13 residues. CDR3 sequence reads: CSVLASQYNEQFF. The CDR3 DNA is TGCAGCGTTTTAGCTAGCCAGTACAATGAGCAGTTCTTC.

The chain combines TRBV15 with TRBJ2-7; 9 bases are a match to TRBD2. V was clipped by 2 bases and J by 5 bases; unmatched bases: 7. This CDR3 is built from 15 residues. Germline V lookup: CDR1 LNHNV, CDR2 YYDKDF (reference sequence). The CDR3 nucleotides read TGTGCCACCAGCAGATTCCAGCGGGAGGTTGACGAGCAGTACTTC. Translating gives CATSRFQREVDEQYF. Looking up the rest from reference TRBV15 and TRBJ2-7 gives the full variable domain: DAMVIQNPRYQVTQFGKPVTLSCSQTLNHNVMYWYQQKSSQAPKLLFHYYDKDFNNEADTPDNFQSRRPNTSFCFLDIRSPGLGDTAMYLCATSRFQREVDEQYFGPGTRLTVT.

The CDR3 nucleotides are TGTGCCAGCAGCCCACGACCCGGGACAGGAGCCTATGAAGCTTTCTTT. This gives the protein CASSPRPGTGAYEAFF. The J gene is TRBJ1-1, the V gene TRBV3-1; 8 bases are shared with TRBD1. The CDR3 sequence is 16 residues long. The germline CDR1 and CDR2 sequences are LGHDT and YNNKEL (reference sequence). After removal of 4 bases from V and 7 bases from J, the junction contained 14 bases not matched to a gene. Combining the CDR3 with reference TRBV3-1 and TRBJ1-1 gives the whole variable domain DTAVSQTPKYLVTQMGNDKSIKCEQNLGHDTMYWYKQDSKKFLKIMFSYNNKELIINETVPNRFSPKSPDKAHLNLHINSLELGDSAVYFCASSPRPGTGAYEAFFGQGTRLTVV.

This clonotype was found once. The chain is built from TRBV5-1 and TRBJ2-3, with D possibly matching TRBD1 (5 bases). The ends were cut back, 2 bases at V and 2 bases at J, with 12 bases in the middle. Germline CDR1 SGHRS, CDR2 YFSETQ. This CDR3 spans 15 amino acids. CDR3 in DNA: TGCGCCAGCAGCTTTACAGGAAGAAACACAGATACGCAGTATTTT. Its protein is CASSFTGRNTDTQYF.

The gene calls are TRBV7-9 and TRBJ1-2, with D possibly TRBD1 on 5 matching bases. The CDR3 is 14 amino acids. Trimming left V 1 base short and J 6 bases short, with 12 bases between. From germline, CDR1 is SEHNR and CDR2 FQNEAQ (reference sequence). The CDR3 coding sequence is TGTGCCAGCAGCTTAGAGTTGTCAGGGAATGGCTACACCTTC. Translation gives CASSLELSGNGYTF.

This clonotype was detected a few times. The CDR3 region has the DNA TGCAGTGCGGTGTCTGGGGGAGTGGGTTCCTACGAGCAGTACTTC. It translates to CSAVSGGVGSYEQYF. The chain couples TRBV20-1 to TRBJ2-7; D may correspond to TRBD1 or TRBD2 (5 bases each). Germline-derived CDR1 and CDR2 are DFQATT and SNEGSKA (reference sequence). The CDR3 totals 15 residues. The V and J ends lost 6 bases and 1 base respectively, with 19 bases between them.

V and J are TRBV20-1 and TRBJ1-4; 10 bases fit TRBD1. CDR1 is DFQATT, CDR2 SNEGSKA, per germline (reference sequence). V trimming: 0 bases; J trimming: 6 bases; junction bases outside the gene matches: 4. The CDR3 is 15 residues long. Here the CDR3 reads CSARDRQGAYEKLFF. CDR3 nucleotides: TGCAGTGCTAGAGATCGACAGGGGGCGTATGAAAAACTGTTTTTT.

The chain employs TRBV11-1 and TRBJ2-1; tentative D call: TRBD2 (6 bases). Deletions cut 2 bases from V and 4 bases from J, with 12 bases between. Germline CDR1 is SGHAT and CDR2 is FQDESV (reference sequence). The CDR3 has 15 amino acids. Here the CDR3 reads CASSLLPGVYNEQFF. The CDR3 coding sequence is TGTGCCAGCAGCTTACTCCCGGGAGTTTACAATGAGCAGTTCTTC. Supplemented by reference TRBV11-1 and TRBJ2-1, the full variable domain reads EAEVAQSPRYKITEKSQAVAFWCDPISGHATLYWYRQILGQGPELLVQFQDESVVDDSQLPKDRFSAERLKGVDSTLKIQPAELGDSAMYLCASSLLPGVYNEQFFGPGTRLTVL.

V usage is TRBV12-3 or TRBV12-4 and J usage is TRBJ2-1; 7 positions match TRBD2. The CDR3 loop spans 16 amino acids. V lost 5 bases, J lost 1 base, and 8 bases stayed unmatched. CDR3 region: CASSPRGAGSYNEQFF. In DNA form, the CDR3 reads TGTGCCAGCAGTCCCCGTGGAGCGGGGTCCTACAATGAGCAGTTCTTC.